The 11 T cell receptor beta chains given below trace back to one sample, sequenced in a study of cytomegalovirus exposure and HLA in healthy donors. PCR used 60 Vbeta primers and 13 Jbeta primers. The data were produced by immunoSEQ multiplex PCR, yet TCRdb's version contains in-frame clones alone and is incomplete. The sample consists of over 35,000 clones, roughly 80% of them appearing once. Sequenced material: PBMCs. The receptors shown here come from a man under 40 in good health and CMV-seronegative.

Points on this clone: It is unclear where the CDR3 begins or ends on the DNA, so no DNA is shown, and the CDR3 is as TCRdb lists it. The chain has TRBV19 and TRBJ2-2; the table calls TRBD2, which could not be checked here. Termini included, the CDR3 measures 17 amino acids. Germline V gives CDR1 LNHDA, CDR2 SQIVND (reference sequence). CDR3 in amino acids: CASTSAQRTSDTGELFF.

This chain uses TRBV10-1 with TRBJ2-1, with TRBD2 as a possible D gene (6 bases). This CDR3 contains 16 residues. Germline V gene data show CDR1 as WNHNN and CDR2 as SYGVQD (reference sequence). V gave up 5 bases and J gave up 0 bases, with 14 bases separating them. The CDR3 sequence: CASSSIRESSYNEQFF. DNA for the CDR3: TGCGCCAGCAGTTCAATACGGGAGAGCTCCTACAATGAGCAGTTCTTC.

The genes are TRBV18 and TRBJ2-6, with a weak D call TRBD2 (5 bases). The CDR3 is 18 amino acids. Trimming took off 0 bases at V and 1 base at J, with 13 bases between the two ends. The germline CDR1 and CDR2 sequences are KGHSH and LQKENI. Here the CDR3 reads CASSPPPPGKSGANVLTF. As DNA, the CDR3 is TGTGCCAGCTCACCACCTCCCCCGGGAAAATCTGGGGCCAACGTCCTGACTTTC. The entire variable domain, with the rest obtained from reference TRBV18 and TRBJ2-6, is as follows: NAGVMQNPRHLVRRRGQEARLRCSPMKGHSHVYWYRQLPEEGLKFMVYLQKENIIDESGMPKERFSAEFPKEGPSILRIQQVVRGDSAAYFCASSPPPPGKSGANVLTFGAGSRLTVL.

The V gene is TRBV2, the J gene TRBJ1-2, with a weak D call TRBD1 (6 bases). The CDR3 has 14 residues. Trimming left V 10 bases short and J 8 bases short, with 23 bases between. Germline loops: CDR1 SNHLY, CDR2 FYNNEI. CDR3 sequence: CAIQTHRENRGYTF. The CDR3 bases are TGTGCCATCCAAACACACAGGGAGAATCGGGGCTACACCTTC.

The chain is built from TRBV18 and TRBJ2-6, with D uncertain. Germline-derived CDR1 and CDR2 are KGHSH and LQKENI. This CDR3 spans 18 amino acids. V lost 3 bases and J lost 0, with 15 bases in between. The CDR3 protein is CASSPLGSTVSGANVLTF. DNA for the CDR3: TGTGCCAGCTCACCTCTCGGGTCTACTGTCTCTGGGGCCAACGTCCTGACTTTC.

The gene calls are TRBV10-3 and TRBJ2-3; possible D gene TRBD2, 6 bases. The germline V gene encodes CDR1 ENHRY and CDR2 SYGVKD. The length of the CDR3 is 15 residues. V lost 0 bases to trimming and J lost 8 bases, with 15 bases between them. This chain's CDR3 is CAISESLGEVTTQYF. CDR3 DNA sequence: TGTGCCATCAGTGAGTCCCTTGGGGAGGTGACTACGCAGTATTTT.

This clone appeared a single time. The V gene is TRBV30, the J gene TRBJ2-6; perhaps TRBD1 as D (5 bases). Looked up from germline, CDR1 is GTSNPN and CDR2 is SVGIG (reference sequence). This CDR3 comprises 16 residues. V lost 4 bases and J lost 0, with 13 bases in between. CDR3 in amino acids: CAWTKQESSGANVLTF. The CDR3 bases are TGTGCCTGGACAAAACAGGAATCCTCTGGGGCCAACGTCCTGACTTTC.

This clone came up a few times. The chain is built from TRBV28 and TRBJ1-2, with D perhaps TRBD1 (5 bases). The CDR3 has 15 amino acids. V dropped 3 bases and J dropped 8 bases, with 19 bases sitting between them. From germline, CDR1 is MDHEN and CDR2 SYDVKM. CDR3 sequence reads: CASSFGGGRRLGYTF. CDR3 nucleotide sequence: TGTGCCAGCAGTTTCGGGGGGGGACGTCGGCTAGGCTACACCTTC.

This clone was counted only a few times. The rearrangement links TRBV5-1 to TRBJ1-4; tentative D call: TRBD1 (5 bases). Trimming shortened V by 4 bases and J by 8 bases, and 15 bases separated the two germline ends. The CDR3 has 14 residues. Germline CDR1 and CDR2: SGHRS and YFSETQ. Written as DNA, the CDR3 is TGCGCCAGCAGCCCCTACGGAGGGGACGAAAAACTGTTTTTT. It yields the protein CASSPYGGDEKLFF.

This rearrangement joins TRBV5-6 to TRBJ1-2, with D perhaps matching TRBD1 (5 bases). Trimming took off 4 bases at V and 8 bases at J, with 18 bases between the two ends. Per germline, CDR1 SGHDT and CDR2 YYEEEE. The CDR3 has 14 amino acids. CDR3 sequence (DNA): TGTGCCAGCAGCATGTCCGGGGGTTTCGGCGGCTACACCTTC. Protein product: CASSMSGGFGGYTF.

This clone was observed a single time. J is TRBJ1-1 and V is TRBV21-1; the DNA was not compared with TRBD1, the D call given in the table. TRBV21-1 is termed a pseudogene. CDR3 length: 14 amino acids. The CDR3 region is CASSLTGGTTEAFF. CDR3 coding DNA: TGTGCCAGCAGTTTAACAGGGGGGACCACTGAAGCTTTCTTT.